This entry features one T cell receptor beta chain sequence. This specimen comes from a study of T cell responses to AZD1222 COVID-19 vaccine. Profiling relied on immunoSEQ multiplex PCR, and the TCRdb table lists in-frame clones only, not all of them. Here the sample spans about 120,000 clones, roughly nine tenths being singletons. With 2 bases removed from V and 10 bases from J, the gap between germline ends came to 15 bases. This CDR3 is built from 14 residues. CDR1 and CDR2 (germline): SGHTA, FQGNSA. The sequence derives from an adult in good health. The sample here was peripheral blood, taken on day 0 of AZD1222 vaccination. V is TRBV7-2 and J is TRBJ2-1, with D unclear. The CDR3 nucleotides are TGTGCCAGCAGCTTACCTCGAGTCGTGAGCGAGCAGTTCTTC. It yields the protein CASSLPRVVSEQFF.